This TCR beta chain was found in a study of blood T cell repertoires in COVID-19. Study-level background: The origin of the acute and convalescent COVID-19 samples was the United States, Italy and Spain. The analysed material was cDNA or gDNA that came from T cells, B-cell-depleted T cells, or PBMCs.

V was cut by 3 bases and J by 0 bases, with 9 bases left in between. The germline V gene encodes CDR1 ENHRY and CDR2 SYGVKD. The CDR3 is 15 residues long. Authors' analysis steps: From reference gene primer amplification, estimates of nucleated cell counts were derived. TCRdb keeps only in-frame clones here, not all; method: immunoSEQ multiplex PCR. D and trimming were read from the DNA, whereas the V and J calls and clone size are those reported in that table. The top ten clones hold more than 6.5% of a sample with 180,000 or so clones, 76% of them seen once. This TCR was sampled from a woman aged 45-59 years with active or convalescent COVID-19. The sample consisted of peripheral blood. This chain links TRBV10-3 with TRBJ1-5, with no clear D. DNA for the CDR3: TGTGCCATCAGTGAATCGGGAGATAGCAATCAGCCCCAGCATTTT. Translating gives CAISESGDSNQPQHF.